What follows are 14 T cell receptor beta chains derived from one specimen sequenced in a study of OX40 agonist ivuxolimab in advanced cancers. The assay was immunoSEQ multiplex PCR, and TCRdb's table has in-frame clones only and misses some. Of some 94,000 clones listed, approximately 95% are singletons. The sequencing used CD4+ or CD8+ T cells sorted from blood, collected in a trial of the OX40 agonist ivuxolimab. These receptors came from an adult with an advanced solid tumor such as melanoma, head and neck, liver or kidney cancer.

The chain combines TRBV5-1 with TRBJ2-5; weak D call: TRBD2 (7 bases). Between the trimmed V and J ends, which lost 0 bases and 4 bases, there was a span of 19 bases. The CDR3 extends over 17 amino acids. Germline V gene data show CDR1 as SGHRS and CDR2 as YFSETQ. CDR3 nucleotide sequence: TGCGCCAGCAGCTTGGCCTCGGTGGGGGGGCCGGTAGAGACCCAGTACTTC. This encodes CASSLASVGGPVETQYF.

This clone was seen just once. Here the CDR3 reads CASSLSDSSGELFF. The CDR3 DNA sequence: TGTGCCAGCAGCTTATCGGACAGTTCAGGGGAGCTGTTTTTT. The chain carries TRBV13 and TRBJ2-2; tentatively, D is TRBD1 (6 bases). CDR3 length: 14 amino acids. Germline values: CDR1 PRHDT, CDR2 FYEKMQ (reference sequence). V lost 2 bases to trimming and J lost 8 bases, with 12 bases between them.

The V gene is TRBV7-8, the J gene TRBJ2-2; D is uncertain. V was shortened by 2 bases and J by 4 bases, with 14 bases between the two germline ends. CDR1 is SGHVS, CDR2 FQNEAQ, per germline. CDR3 length: 16 amino acids. The DNA of the CDR3 is TGTGCCAGCAGCTTAAGCCCCGAACTGATCACCGGGGAGCTGTTTTTT. Its translation: CASSLSPELITGELFF.

In this sample, this clone turned up once. The CDR3 region has the DNA TGCGCCAGCAGCCAAGATCGAGGGAGTGACTACGAGCAGTACTTC. Translated, it gives CASSQDRGSDYEQYF. The chain uses TRBV4-3 and TRBJ2-7; D may be TRBD2 (5 bases). The V gene's germline CDR1 is LGHNA and CDR2 YSLEER. The CDR3 covers 15 residues. V gave up 0 bases and J gave up 3 bases, with 12 bases separating them.

About this clone itself: One end of the junction does not line up with germline, which may come from a read error. The chain couples TRBV9 to TRBJ1-1, with D unresolved. CDR1 is SGDLS and CDR2 is YYNGEE in the germline V gene. The CDR3 has 14 amino acids. Here the CDR3 reads CASSVGWENTEAFF. The CDR3 nucleotides read TGTGCCAGCAGTGTAGGATGGGAGAACACTGAAGCTTTCTTT.

The chain employs TRBV13 and TRBJ2-5; 9 bases map to TRBD1. The J call may be wrong; the DNA end is better matched by TRBJ2-7. Germline V lookup: CDR1 PRHDT, CDR2 FYEKMQ (reference sequence). This CDR3 contains 16 residues. The CDR3 DNA is TGTGCCAGCAGCTTAAGGGGCGGACAGGGGTTCGACGAGCAGTACTTC. This translates into CASSLRGGQGFDEQYF.

The chain carries TRBV9 and TRBJ2-1; tentative D call: TRBD2 (7 bases). The CDR3 extends over 14 amino acids. Germline lookup yields CDR1 SGDLS and CDR2 YYNGEE. Trimming cost V 4 bases and J 4 bases, with 12 bases left between them. Here the CDR3 DNA reads TGTGCCAGCAGCTTCGGGGGGCCTTACAATGAGCAGTTCTTC. Residues: CASSFGGPYNEQFF.

This chain connects TRBV7-6 to TRBJ2-2; D gene ambiguous. The CDR3 sequence is 18 residues long. Between the trimmed V and J ends, which lost 3 bases and 0 bases, there was a span of 17 bases. The V gene's germline CDR1 is SGHVS and CDR2 FNYEAQ. The CDR3 DNA reads TGTGCCAGCAGCTTGGTCGAGACGGTCGTCGCGAACACCGGGGAGCTGTTTTTT. Protein product: CASSLVETVVANTGELFF.

The chain recombines TRBV11-2 with TRBJ1-5; weak D call: TRBD1 (6 bases). V was trimmed by 5 bases and J by 6 bases, leaving 17 bases between them. There are 15 residues in the CDR3. Germline V CDR1 and CDR2: SGHAT, FQNNGV. The CDR3 region is CASSQGTGGSQPQHF. CDR3 nucleotide sequence: TGTGCCAGCAGCCAGGGGACGGGCGGCAGTCAGCCCCAGCATTTT.

The rearrangement joins TRBV11-2 to TRBJ2-1, with 7 bases identical to TRBD2. Germline lookup yields CDR1 SGHAT and CDR2 FQNNGV. With V trimmed by 6 bases and J by 5 bases, 16 bases remained unmatched. The CDR3 runs to 17 residues. The CDR3 region is CASRSLVLERGDNEQFF. DNA for the CDR3: TGTGCCAGCAGGTCCTTAGTCCTTGAGCGGGGAGACAATGAGCAGTTCTTC.

The rearrangement links TRBV9 to TRBJ1-1; D is unresolved. The germline V and J ends were trimmed by 4 bases and 1 base, with 8 bases remaining between them. The CDR3 runs 13 residues. The germline V gene encodes CDR1 SGDLS and CDR2 YYNGEE. CDR3 nucleotides: TGTGCCAGCAGCTGGGGTACGAACACTGAAGCTTTCTTT. Its protein product is CASSWGTNTEAFF.

CDR3 DNA: TGTGCCAGCAGTTTATCACAACGGGACAGCTATGGCTACACCTTC. It specifies CASSLSQRDSYGYTF. This chain uses TRBV27 with TRBJ1-2, with 7 bases aligning to TRBD1. The CDR3 has 15 residues. The V gene end was trimmed by 0 bases and the J gene end by 4 bases; junction bases not matched to a gene: 5. Germline V gene sequence: CDR1 MNHEY, CDR2 SMNVEV (reference sequence).

This clone was seen once. The J gene is TRBJ2-2, the V gene TRBV5-5; maybe TRBD1 (6 bases). The V end lost 4 bases, the J end lost 7 bases, and 26 bases lay between the germline ends. Germline assignment: CDR1 SGHKS and CDR2 YYEKEE (reference sequence). The CDR3 extends over 18 amino acids. Here the CDR3 reads CASSASPDRLGPLGELFF. CDR3 nucleotide sequence: TGTGCCAGCAGCGCAAGCCCCGACAGGTTGGGGCCCCTCGGGGAGCTGTTTTTT.

The chain carries TRBV7-9 and TRBJ2-1; 11 nucleotides align to TRBD2. This CDR3 has 16 amino acids. With 2 bases clipped from V and 7 bases from J, the junction kept 7 bases outside the gene matches. Germline CDR1 and CDR2: SEHNR and FQNEAQ (reference sequence). The CDR3 nucleotides read TGTGCCAGCAGCTTACCGCCTAGCGGGGGGTTTAATGAGCAGTTCTTC. Translated, it gives CASSLPPSGGFNEQFF.